This TCR beta chain was sequenced during a study of shared clonotypes between healthy human individuals. Overall study findings and caveats: Rarefaction showed that sequencing of sorted subsets was incomplete (despite large depth).

The germline V gene has CDR1 SGHRS and CDR2 YFSETQ. V lost 0 bases, J lost 6 bases, and 6 bases stayed unmatched. This CDR3 comprises 15 residues. As to this clone: Its antigen is not identified. Other DNA variants within this sample encode the same CDR3.

Study processing details: Junction-only immunoSEQ sequences carried no quality scores, so filtering differed. Produced via immunoSEQ multiplex PCR; TCRdb's table is partial and in-frame only. The V and J calls and clone size are taken from that table; D and trimming were inferred from the DNA. The profile shows about 610,000 clones, 95% to 98% of them singletons. Sequencing was performed on naive CD4+ T cells sorted from blood. Subset given: CD45RA+ positively selected. The chain is built from TRBV5-1 and TRBJ2-7; 10 bases agree with TRBD2. The source is a woman in her twenties or thirties in good health. CDR3 coding DNA: TGCGCCAGCAGCTTGGCCCTAGCGGGAGTTGGCGAGCAGTACTTC. The encoded protein is CASSLALAGVGEQYF.